This TCR beta chain came from a study of T cells in Graves' hyperthyroidism and ophthalmopathy. Overall study findings and caveats: Ophthalmopathy got predicted by the model a median around 6.6 months before its onset.

Each diagnosis drew on symptoms, thyroxine, TRAb, thyroid ultrasound and orbital computed tomography findings. Using RNA transcripts as the source, TCR beta CDR3 regions were amplified. RT-PCR in the first round (using the HTBI primer set) targeted the TCR CDR3. From the multiplex PCR reads, TCRdb called clonotypes with MiXCR, one entry per CDR3 protein. The table lists approximately 600,000 distinct CDR3 sequences, under 25% of them singletons. This clonotype came up a few times. The antigen is unknown. The CDR3 has 16 residues. Trimming cost V 0 bases and J 3 bases; bases outside gene matches: 10. The germline V gene has CDR1 DFQATT and CDR2 SNEGSKA (reference sequence).

This rearrangement joins TRBV20-1 to TRBJ2-7, with 8 positions matching TRBD1. The clonotype originates from a man aged 25 to 45 with Graves' ophthalmopathy. The specimen was blood. The CDR3 coding sequence is TGCAGTGCTAGAGATCAGGGGGCAGGGGGATACTACGAGCAGTACTTC. This translates into CSARDQGAGGYYEQYF.